The next 26 T cell receptor beta chains were all read from a single sample in a study of cytomegalovirus exposure and HLA in healthy donors. PCR primers comprised 60 Vbeta and 13 Jbeta primers. Assay used: immunoSEQ multiplex PCR; TCRdb lists only in-frame clones, some missing. The table records about 150,000 clones, about 82% of them present only once. The sequencing input was PBMCs. These receptors were collected from a male donor in good health and CMV-seronegative.

The V call is TRBV7-9, the J call TRBJ1-1; D is unresolved. The CDR3 covers 16 residues. Germline CDR1 reads SEHNR; CDR2 reads FQNEAQ (reference sequence). Trimming pared 2 bases from V and 0 bases from J, leaving 13 bases between. CDR3 region: CASSLPGMGMNTEAFF. For the CDR3, the DNA is TGTGCCAGCAGCTTACCGGGAATGGGGATGAACACTGAAGCTTTCTTT.

This clone has just one count. The chain is built from TRBV6-4 and TRBJ2-2; the D gene is possibly TRBD2 (7 bases). V lost 0 bases and J lost 6, with 11 bases in between. CDR3 length equals 15 residues. Looked up from germline, CDR1 is MRHNA and CDR2 is SNTAGT. The CDR3 protein is CASSDSPGGAGELFF. CDR3 nucleotides: TGTGCCAGCAGTGACTCGCCGGGGGGCGCCGGGGAGCTGTTTTTT.

This clone was counted a few times. V is TRBV27 and J is TRBJ1-5; 7 bases are a match to TRBD1. This CDR3 spans 15 amino acids. Germline-derived CDR1 and CDR2 are MNHEY and SMNVEV (reference sequence). Germline trimming cut 5 bases from V and 4 bases from J; bases unmatched to any gene: 8. CDR3 amino acids: CASSKLDRSNQPQHF. For the CDR3, the DNA is TGTGCCAGCAGTAAACTGGACAGGTCGAATCAGCCCCAGCATTTT.

This clone was counted a few times. This sample also contains other DNA sequences that code for the same CDR3. This chain uses TRBV6-1 with TRBJ2-3; 11 bases are shared with TRBD2. V lost 2 bases to trimming and J lost 4 bases; unmatched junction nucleotides: 2. The germline V gene encodes CDR1 MNHNS and CDR2 SASEGT. The CDR3 runs to 15 residues. The CDR3 reads CASSELAGGPDTQYF. The CDR3 coding sequence is TGTGCCAGCAGTGAATTAGCGGGAGGGCCAGATACGCAGTATTTT.

The gene calls are TRBV4-2 and TRBJ2-2; 8 bases are shared with TRBD2. With V trimmed by 1 base and J by 6 bases, 19 bases remained unmatched. In germline, CDR1 is LGHNA, CDR2 YNFKEQ. The CDR3 totals 20 residues. The CDR3 bases are TGTGCCAGCAGCCAAGCAAGAGGCCAAAAAGGGACTAGTGTGTCCGGGGAGCTGTTTTTT. This translates into CASSQARGQKGTSVSGELFF.

V usage is TRBV4-1 and J usage is TRBJ2-7, with D possibly TRBD1 on 6 matching bases. Trimming left V 3 bases short and J 3 bases short, with 18 bases between. CDR3 length: 16 residues. Germline V CDR1 and CDR2: MGHRA, YSYEKL. This CDR3 is CASSHPGQSLGYEQYF. DNA for the CDR3: TGCGCCAGCAGCCATCCCGGACAGTCGTTAGGCTACGAGCAGTACTTC.

This chain connects TRBV5-1 to TRBJ1-5; the D gene is possibly TRBD1 (5 bases). CDR3 length equals 13 residues. The V end was cut by 4 bases, the J end by 7 bases, with 12 bases between. The V gene's germline CDR1 is SGHRS and CDR2 YFSETQ. CDR3 sequence: CASSPLRGQPQHF. CDR3 sequence (DNA): TGCGCCAGCAGCCCTCTAAGGGGCCAGCCCCAGCATTTT.

The chain has TRBV13 and TRBJ1-1; possibly TRBD1 for D (6 bases). This CDR3 comprises 13 residues. From germline, CDR1 is PRHDT and CDR2 FYEKMQ (reference sequence). V lost 5 bases and J 2 bases, leaving 9 bases between the germline ends. Here the CDR3 reads CASSQGQNTEAFF. CDR3 bases: TGTGCCAGCAGCCAGGGGCAAAACACTGAAGCTTTCTTT. Drawing the rest from reference TRBV13 and TRBJ1-1, the complete variable domain is AAGVIQSPRHLIKEKRETATLKCYPIPRHDTVYWYQQGPGQDPQFLISFYEKMQSDKGSIPDRFSAQQFSDYHSELNMSSLELGDSALYFCASSQGQNTEAFFGQGTRLTVV.

This chain uses TRBV5-5 with TRBJ1-2; TRBD1 aligns across 9 bases. The CDR3 runs 13 residues. Germline V CDR1 and CDR2: SGHKS, YYEKEE (reference sequence). Trimming cost V 4 bases and J 6 bases; bases outside gene matches: 4. This CDR3 is CASSIRDRDGYTF. The DNA for the CDR3 is TGTGCCAGCAGCATCCGGGACAGGGATGGCTACACCTTC.

This clone was counted between two and nine times. This chain links TRBV5-1 with TRBJ1-1, with TRBD1 as a possible D gene (5 bases). Trimming took off 4 bases at V and 0 bases at J, with 16 bases between the two ends. CDR1 is SGHRS, CDR2 YFSETQ, per germline. This CDR3 contains 16 residues. CDR3 sequence reads: CASSLTSGLMNTEAFF. CDR3 coding DNA: TGCGCCAGCAGCCTAACCTCGGGACTCATGAACACTGAAGCTTTCTTT.

This clone was counted only a few times. This chain connects TRBV2 to TRBJ2-2; 13 nucleotides line up with TRBD2. CDR1 is SNHLY, CDR2 FYNNEI, per germline. V was pared by 7 bases and J by 2 bases, with 7 bases of the junction left unmatched. This CDR3 region has 17 residues. The CDR3 region is CASTTTSGGPNTGELFF. The CDR3 DNA reads as TGTGCCAGCACCACGACTAGCGGGGGGCCAAACACCGGGGAGCTGTTTTTT.

The gene calls are TRBV7-2 and TRBJ1-2; D is unresolved. The V end was cut by 4 bases, the J end by 4 bases, with 16 bases between. CDR1 SGHTA and CDR2 FQGNSA come from the germline V gene. This CDR3 comprises 15 residues. The chain's CDR3 is CASSSALGTLYGYTF. In DNA, the CDR3 is TGTGCCAGCAGCTCTGCCCTGGGCACTCTCTATGGCTACACCTTC.

The V gene is TRBV1, the J gene TRBJ2-5; the table gives TRBD2 as D, unverified against the DNA. TRBV1 is an annotated pseudogene. The CDR3 is 17 amino acids. The CDR3 DNA is TGCACCAGCAGCCAAGATCCAGCGAACGGGGGCCAAGAGACCCAGTACTTC. Translating it yields CTSSQDPANGGQETQYF.

The chain is built from TRBV7-3 and TRBJ2-5; possible D gene TRBD1, 6 bases. Germline V CDR1 and CDR2: SGHTA, FQGTGA. The V and J ends lost 3 bases and 2 bases respectively, with 7 bases between them. The CDR3 loop spans 13 amino acids. CDR3 protein: CASSFGTQETQYF. The CDR3 DNA is TGTGCCAGCAGCTTTGGGACACAAGAGACCCAGTACTTC.

V is TRBV6-6 and J is TRBJ2-7; possibly TRBD2 for D (5 bases). The germline V gene encodes CDR1 MNHNY and CDR2 SVGAGI (reference sequence). V gave up 0 bases and J gave up 2 bases, with 8 bases separating them. The CDR3 runs to 14 residues. CDR3 sequence (DNA): TGTGCCAGCAGTTACTCTTTCGGGACCTACGAGCAGTACTTC. Translating gives CASSYSFGTYEQYF.

This clone was seen only once. The V call is TRBV5-1, the J call TRBJ2-1; 12 nucleotides line up with TRBD1. CDR3 length: 15 amino acids. The V gene end was trimmed by 9 bases and the J gene end by 5 bases; junction bases not matched to a gene: 9. Per the germline V gene, CDR1 is SGHRS and CDR2 is YFSETQ. The CDR3, as DNA: TGCGCCACCTGGACCGGGACAGGGGGCCACAATGAGCAGTTCTTC. Translated, it gives CATWTGTGGHNEQFF.

The chain employs TRBV7-7 and TRBJ2-7; maybe TRBD2 (6 bases). Near its end, the DNA agrees better with TRBJ2-1, so the J call may be wrong. The CDR3 extends over 15 amino acids. Germline assignment: CDR1 SSHAT and CDR2 FNYEAQ (reference sequence). The DNA for the CDR3 is TGTGCCAGCAGCTTAGCCTCGGGAGATATGGATGAGCAGTTCTTC. This gives the protein CASSLASGDMDEQFF.

The chain carries TRBV28 and TRBJ2-7, with 8 bases identical to TRBD2. The CDR3 covers 17 residues. V dropped 5 bases and J dropped 5; count of bases not matched to a gene: 17. Germline V CDR1 and CDR2: MDHEN, SYDVKM. CDR3 sequence reads: CASSPVPGRAGEHEQYF. CDR3 sequence (DNA): TGTGCCAGCAGTCCTGTCCCCGGCCGAGCGGGAGAACACGAGCAGTACTTC.

This CDR3 is CASSPPMRGRGTQYF. The CDR3 bases are TGTGCCAGCTCACCACCGATGCGGGGGCGGGGTACGCAGTATTTT. The rearrangement links TRBV18 to TRBJ2-3; possibly TRBD2 for D (7 bases). The germline V gene encodes CDR1 KGHSH and CDR2 LQKENI. This CDR3 contains 15 residues. V shed 0 bases and J shed 8 bases, with 15 bases lying between them.

The gene calls are TRBV25-1 and TRBJ1-3; D possibly corresponds to TRBD1 (5 bases). Deletions cut 7 bases from V and 3 bases from J, with 16 bases between. The CDR3 consists of 15 residues. The germline gives CDR1 MGHDK, CDR2 SYGVNS. The CDR3 DNA follows: TGTGCCAGCATTGGGGGGAATAGAATTGGAAACACCATATATTTT. Its translation: CASIGGNRIGNTIYF.

This rearrangement joins TRBV6-6 to TRBJ2-2; 7 bases fit TRBD1. The CDR3 is made up of 15 amino acids. J lost 6 bases, V lost 0 bases, and 4 bases had no gene match. Germline CDR1 is MNHNY and CDR2 is SVGAGI (reference sequence). This CDR3 is CASSYSTGVAGELFF. CDR3 in DNA: TGTGCCAGCAGTTACTCCACAGGGGTGGCCGGGGAGCTGTTTTTT.

The J gene is TRBJ2-7, the V gene TRBV4-1; 7 bases are shared with TRBD2. V lost 1 base, J lost 5 bases, and 2 bases stayed unmatched. The CDR3 is 13 amino acids. The V gene's germline CDR1 is MGHRA and CDR2 YSYEKL. In DNA form, the CDR3 reads TGCGCCAGCAGCCAAGTCGGGAGGAACGAGCAGTACTTC. Translation gives CASSQVGRNEQYF.

The chain employs TRBV15 and TRBJ1-5; 8 bases align to TRBD1. The CDR3 covers 19 residues. Looked up from germline, CDR1 is LNHNV and CDR2 is YYDKDF (reference sequence). The J segment lost 0 bases and the V segment lost 3 bases, leaving 13 bases of the junction unmatched. In DNA, the CDR3 is TGTGCCACCAGCAGCGACAGGGGTGGGGGCCTCTATAGCAATCAGCCCCAGCATTTT. This translates into CATSSDRGGGLYSNQPQHF. Drawing the rest from reference TRBV15 and TRBJ1-5, the complete variable domain is DAMVIQNPRYQVTQFGKPVTLSCSQTLNHNVMYWYQQKSSQAPKLLFHYYDKDFNNEADTPDNFQSRRPNTSFCFLDIRSPGLGDTAMYLCATSSDRGGGLYSNQPQHFGDGTRLSIL.

The V gene is TRBV4-1, the J gene TRBJ1-2, with D perhaps matching TRBD1 (6 bases). The germline CDR1 and CDR2 sequences are MGHRA and YSYEKL. The CDR3 loop spans 16 amino acids. Deletions cut 3 bases from V and 2 bases from J, with 16 bases between. The DNA of the CDR3 is TGCGCCAGCAGCCAGTTTGGACAGCCATTCAACTATGGCTACACCTTC. Protein sequence: CASSQFGQPFNYGYTF.

The chain links TRBV6-1 to TRBJ2-3; perhaps TRBD1 as D (5 bases). This CDR3 comprises 15 residues. CDR1 is MNHNS and CDR2 is SASEGT in the germline V gene. V was trimmed by 6 bases and J by 2 bases, leaving 15 bases between them. The CDR3 DNA follows: TGTGCCAGCAGCCCGAATCGACAGACCACAGATACGCAGTATTTT. Translating it yields CASSPNRQTTDTQYF.

This chain joins TRBV28 and TRBJ2-7, with a possible D match to TRBD2 (6 bases). Trimming took off 5 bases at V and 3 bases at J, with 17 bases between the two ends. Looked up from germline, CDR1 is MDHEN and CDR2 is SYDVKM. The CDR3 extends over 15 amino acids. The CDR3 DNA reads TGTGCCAGCAGTATCGGGACTTTCTCGGACTACGAGCAGTACTTC. Its translation is CASSIGTFSDYEQYF. Filled out from reference TRBV28 and TRBJ2-7, the complete variable domain reads DVKVTQSSRYLVKRTGEKVFLECVQDMDHENMFWYRQDPGLGLRLIYFSYDVKMKEKGDIPEGYSVSREKKERFSLILESASTNQTSMYLCASSIGTFSDYEQYFGPGTRLTVT.